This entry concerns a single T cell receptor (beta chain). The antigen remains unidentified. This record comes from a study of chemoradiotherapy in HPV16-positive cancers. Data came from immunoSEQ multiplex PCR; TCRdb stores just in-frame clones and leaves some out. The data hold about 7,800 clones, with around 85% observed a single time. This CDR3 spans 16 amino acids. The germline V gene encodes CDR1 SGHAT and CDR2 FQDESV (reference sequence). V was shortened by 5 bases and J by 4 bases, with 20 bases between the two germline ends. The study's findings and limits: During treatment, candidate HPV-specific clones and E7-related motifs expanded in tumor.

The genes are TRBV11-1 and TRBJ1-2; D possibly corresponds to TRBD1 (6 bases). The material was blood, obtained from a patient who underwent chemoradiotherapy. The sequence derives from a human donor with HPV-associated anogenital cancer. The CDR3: CASSVGDGKGGYGYTF. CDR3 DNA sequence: TGTGCCAGCAGCGTAGGCGACGGGAAAGGGGGCTATGGCTACACCTTC.